Below, 6 T cell receptor beta chains from the same sample are listed, as sequenced in a study of T cells expressing NK-cell markers. TCRdb derives one entry per CDR3 protein from the 5' RACE reads, leaving out DNA. The table lists 550,000 or so distinct CDR3 sequences. Sequenced input: blood T cells: a sorted CD56 or NKG2C T cell subset, CD4+ or CD8+ T cells, or bulk PBMC T cells (not recorded which). Receptor source: a young man in good health.

This chain joins TRBV6-1 and TRBJ2-3; TCRdb selects TRBD1, and the lack of DNA leaves this call unchecked. CDR3 length: 15 residues. Germline assignment: CDR1 MNHNS and CDR2 SASEGT. The CDR3 spells CASSEDRGQADTQYF.

The V call is TRBV29-1, the J call TRBJ1-4. CDR1 is SQVTM, CDR2 ANQGSEA, per germline. The CDR3 is 13 amino acids. CDR3 sequence reads: CSAALKTTEKLFF. The full variable domain, with the rest looked up from reference TRBV29-1 and TRBJ1-4, is SAVISQKPSRDICQRGTSLTIQCQVDSQVTMMFWYRQQPGQSLTLIATANQGSEATYESGFVIDKFPISRPNLTFSTLTVSNMSPEDSSIYLCSAALKTTEKLFFGSGTQLSVL.

The gene calls are TRBV7-6 and TRBJ2-2; TCRdb indicates TRBD1, and absent DNA this call remains unverified. Germline lookup yields CDR1 SGHVS and CDR2 FNYEAQ. This CDR3 has 15 amino acids. CDR3 sequence reads: CASRAGTVNTGELFF.

This chain connects TRBV5-1 to TRBJ2-2; there is no DNA to check the TCRdb D call of TRBD1. Germline V CDR1 and CDR2: SGHRS, YFSETQ. The CDR3 is 16 residues long. The CDR3 here is CASSLGQGWSTGELFF. The complete variable domain, with remaining parts taken from reference TRBV5-1 and TRBJ2-2, reads KAGVTQTPRYLIKTRGQQVTLSCSPISGHRSVSWYQQTPGQGLQFLFEYFSETQRNKGNFPGRFSGRQFSNSRSEMNVSTLELGDSALYLCASSLGQGWSTGELFFGEGSRLTVL.

The chain links TRBV5-1 to TRBJ1-6; TCRdb returns TRBD1, unconfirmable since there is no DNA. The CDR3 loop spans 15 amino acids. Germline CDR1 and CDR2: SGHRS and YFSETQ. The CDR3 loop reads CASSLVVGTNSPLHF.

The chain carries TRBV28 and TRBJ1-3; TCRdb lists TRBD1, though no DNA is available to test this call. Germline values: CDR1 MDHEN, CDR2 SYDVKM. This CDR3 contains 16 residues. The chain's CDR3 is CASRTRVRSDGNTIYF.